These 25 T cell receptor beta chains share one sample of origin, sequenced in a study of human T cells and chemical hapten exposure. TCRdb passed the RACE reads through MiXCR, listing each CDR3 protein once. The repertoire holds some 190,000 distinct CDR3 sequences, with approximately 20% as singletons. Regarding time point: patch test 1, 2 weeks after DPC sensitization. Noted treatment: therapeutic diphenylcyclopropenone sensitization with weekly scalp DPC. The source material was whole blood, sampled in connection with sensitization to the hapten diphenylcyclopropenone (DPC). Receptors were obtained from a woman aged 45-65 years with alopecia areata. Some clones in this sample may be carry-over from other donors' samples.

This chain links TRBV2 with TRBJ1-4; no firm D call. Germline CDR1 SNHLY, CDR2 FYNNEI. There are 13 residues in the CDR3. V shed 4 bases and J shed 4 bases, with 7 bases lying between them. The CDR3 DNA reads as TGTGCCAGCAGTGGTGGTTATAATGAAAAACTGTTTTTT. As protein: CASSGGYNEKLFF.

The genes are TRBV4-2 and TRBJ2-1; 10 bases match TRBD2. Losses at the gene ends were 3 bases for V and 6 bases for J; bases not matched to a gene: 5. The CDR3 totals 15 residues. Germline V CDR1 and CDR2: LGHNA, YNFKEQ. CDR3 amino acids: CASSHPGLAVNEQFF. The CDR3 DNA sequence: TGTGCCAGCAGCCACCCCGGACTAGCGGTCAATGAGCAGTTCTTC.

There are a few counts of this clonotype. V usage is TRBV29-1 and J usage is TRBJ2-7; 7 nucleotides line up with TRBD1. The CDR3 consists of 13 residues. Germline lookup yields CDR1 SQVTM and CDR2 ANQGSEA. The V gene end was trimmed by 6 bases and the J gene end by 3 bases; junction bases not matched to a gene: 8. This CDR3 is CSVRTTGNYEQYF. DNA of the CDR3: TGCAGCGTCAGAACGACAGGGAACTACGAGCAGTACTTC.

The chain links TRBV6-5 to TRBJ1-4; the D is unclear. V was trimmed by 3 bases and J by 3 bases, leaving 14 bases between them. Germline V gene lookup returns CDR1 MNHEY and CDR2 SVGAGI. The CDR3 totals 16 residues. DNA of the CDR3: TGTGCCAGCAGTTATTCTGGCTATGAGGCTAATGAAAAACTGTTTTTT. It translates to CASSYSGYEANEKLFF.

This clonotype was counted between two and nine times. The chain joins TRBV2 to TRBJ2-7; 10 nucleotides line up with TRBD2. CDR3 length: 13 amino acids. CDR1 and CDR2 (germline): SNHLY, FYNNEI. V lost 6 bases to trimming and J lost 7 bases; unmatched junction nucleotides: 6. In DNA form, the CDR3 reads TGTGCCAGCAGCGAGACGACTAGCGGGGAGCAGTACTTC. This encodes CASSETTSGEQYF.

The chain links TRBV5-1 to TRBJ2-2, with 15 bases aligning to TRBD2. Trimming cost V 5 bases and J 4 bases; bases outside gene matches: 6. Germline V gene data show CDR1 as SGHRS and CDR2 as YFSETQ. CDR3 length: 17 amino acids. The CDR3 sequence: CASRFGLAGGVTGELFF. The DNA for the CDR3 is TGCGCCAGCAGATTCGGACTAGCGGGAGGGGTCACCGGGGAGCTGTTTTTT.

The rearrangement links TRBV7-9 to TRBJ1-2, with no clear D. The length of the CDR3 is 14 residues. The germline V gene has CDR1 SEHNR and CDR2 FQNEAQ (reference sequence). Trimming took 4 bases from V and 3 from J, leaving 12 bases between them. CDR3 loop: CASSSTAGHYGYTF. The DNA for the CDR3 is TGTGCCAGCAGCTCAACCGCCGGACACTATGGCTACACCTTC.

The chain links TRBV3-1 to TRBJ1-6; no reliable D call. There are 15 residues in the CDR3. The V gene lost 0 bases and the J gene lost 7 bases, with 10 bases spanning the gap. Per germline, CDR1 LGHDT and CDR2 YNNKEL (reference sequence). The CDR3 DNA is TGTGCCAGCAGCCAAGACGGCGCGGGCAATTCACCCCTCCACTTT. Protein: CASSQDGAGNSPLHF.

This clonotype has more than one count but fewer than ten. The chain uses TRBV14 and TRBJ2-3; D is possibly TRBD1 or TRBD2 (6 bases each). This CDR3 has 14 amino acids. Germline CDR1 SGHDN, CDR2 FVKESK. The V end was cut by 0 bases, the J end by 6 bases, with 10 bases between. The CDR3 loop is CASSQDGGRDTQYF. DNA for the CDR3: TGTGCCAGCAGCCAAGACGGGGGCCGGGATACGCAGTATTTT.

J is TRBJ2-7 and V is TRBV5-1, with a tentative D call TRBD1 (6 bases). The germline CDR1 and CDR2 sequences are SGHRS and YFSETQ. V was pared by 2 bases and J by 4 bases, with 13 bases between. This CDR3 spans 14 amino acids. The chain's CDR3 is CASSLRTDGYEQYF. CDR3 nucleotide sequence: TGCGCCAGCAGCTTAAGGACAGACGGATACGAGCAGTACTTC.

The chain combines TRBV6-2 or TRBV6-3 with TRBJ2-3, with D possibly being TRBD1 (6 bases). Germline CDR1 MNHEY, CDR2 SVGEGT. Between the trimmed V and J ends, which lost 6 bases and 5 bases, there was a span of 21 bases. This CDR3 is built from 16 residues. CDR3: CASSGPLRGEVDTQYF. CDR3 DNA sequence: TGTGCCAGCAGCGGCCCCCTCAGGGGTGAGGTAGATACGCAGTATTTT.

The gene calls are TRBV15 and TRBJ1-1; no firm D call. Germline CDR1 LNHNV, CDR2 YYDKDF (reference sequence). This CDR3 spans 15 amino acids. Trimming removed 0 bases at V and 6 bases at J, with 14 bases between. The CDR3 DNA is TGTGCCACCAGCAGAGATGGCCAAGTTTTCGCTGAAGCTTTCTTT. This gives the protein CATSRDGQVFAEAFF. Filled out from reference TRBV15 and TRBJ1-1, the complete variable domain reads DAMVIQNPRYQVTQFGKPVTLSCSQTLNHNVMYWYQQKSSQAPKLLFHYYDKDFNNEADTPDNFQSRRPNTSFCFLDIRSPGLGDTAMYLCATSRDGQVFAEAFFGQGTRLTVV.

This chain uses TRBV20-1 with TRBJ1-1; weak D call: TRBD1 (5 bases). V was clipped by 0 bases and J by 7 bases, with 18 bases between them. The CDR3 consists of 15 residues. Germline-derived CDR1 and CDR2 are DFQATT and SNEGSKA (reference sequence). CDR3 nucleotides: TGCAGTGCTAGAGAGGTAAAAGCAGGGTCTGGTGAAGCTTTCTTT. Protein sequence: CSAREVKAGSGEAFF.

The chain recombines TRBV10-3 with TRBJ2-1; D may correspond to TRBD1 or TRBD2 (6 bases each). Deletions cut 3 bases from V and 5 bases from J, with 14 bases between. This CDR3 has 15 residues. Germline V gene lookup returns CDR1 ENHRY and CDR2 SYGVKD. This chain's CDR3 is CAISDGGLANNEQFF. CDR3 nucleotide sequence: TGTGCCATCAGTGACGGGGGCTTGGCCAACAATGAGCAGTTCTTC.

This clonotype was observed a few times. The chain uses TRBV2 and TRBJ2-2, with TRBD2 matching 9 bases. This CDR3 spans 15 amino acids. The V gene end was trimmed by 6 bases and the J gene end by 4 bases; junction bases not matched to a gene: 6. Germline lookup yields CDR1 SNHLY and CDR2 FYNNEI. The CDR3, as DNA: TGTGCCAGCAGATTGGGACTAGCTGGCACCGGGGAGCTGTTTTTT. Translated: CASRLGLAGTGELFF.

This clonotype was seen only a few times. CDR3 nucleotide sequence: TGCAGCGTTGGACTAGCGGGGGGGAGCACAGATACGCAGTATTTT. Its translation is CSVGLAGGSTDTQYF. The V and J genes are TRBV29-1 and TRBJ2-3, with 14 bases lining up with TRBD2. J lost 0 bases, V lost 4 bases, and 0 bases had no gene match. The germline V gene has CDR1 SQVTM and CDR2 ANQGSEA. This CDR3 is built from 15 residues.

The chain joins TRBV7-9 to TRBJ1-1; D may be TRBD1 (6 bases). The V gene lost 2 bases and the J gene lost 0 bases, with 7 bases spanning the gap. Germline CDR1 is SEHNR and CDR2 is FQNEAQ (reference sequence). This CDR3 is 14 amino acids long. CDR3 loop: CASSLRGMNTEAFF. The CDR3 region has the DNA TGTGCCAGCAGCTTAAGGGGGATGAACACTGAAGCTTTCTTT.

This clonotype came up a few times. The CDR3: CASSLGRLGNQETQYF. The CDR3 DNA sequence: TGCGCCAGCAGCTTGGGACGACTCGGGAATCAAGAGACCCAGTACTTC. The gene calls are TRBV5-1 and TRBJ2-5; perhaps TRBD2 as D (5 bases). The germline V gene encodes CDR1 SGHRS and CDR2 YFSETQ. The length of the CDR3 is 16 residues. Trimming cost V 0 bases and J 2 bases, with 14 bases left between them.

This chain joins TRBV29-1 and TRBJ2-7; 7 bases map to TRBD1. J gave up 2 bases and V 4 bases, and 2 bases lay outside the gene matches. CDR1 and CDR2 (germline): SQVTM, ANQGSEA. The CDR3 has 12 amino acids. The CDR3 loop reads CSVVGQTYEQYF. The CDR3 nucleotides are TGCAGCGTTGTGGGACAGACCTACGAGCAGTACTTC.

CDR3 sequence reads: CATSDRGSYEQYF. CDR3 in DNA: TGTGCCACCTCGGACAGGGGCTCCTACGAGCAGTACTTC. The chain links TRBV28 to TRBJ2-7, with 9 bases identical to TRBD1. This CDR3 spans 13 amino acids. Trimming removed 10 bases from V and 0 bases from J; junction bases left unmatched: 4. Per germline, CDR1 MDHEN and CDR2 SYDVKM.

This clonotype turned up a few times. The V and J genes are TRBV11-2 and TRBJ2-2, with 12 nucleotides matching TRBD2. The CDR3 is 19 amino acids. The V gene end was trimmed by 3 bases and the J gene end by 6 bases; junction bases not matched to a gene: 14. Germline V gene sequence: CDR1 SGHAT, CDR2 FQNNGV. The CDR3 bases are TGTGCCAGCAGCTTTGCCCCGACTAGCGGGAGAGAAAGGGCCGGGGAGCTGTTTTTT. Its protein product is CASSFAPTSGRERAGELFF.

The chain uses TRBV2 and TRBJ1-1, with unresolved D. This CDR3 has 14 residues. Germline-derived CDR1 and CDR2 are SNHLY and FYNNEI. Trimming took 5 bases from V and 6 from J, leaving 16 bases between them. The CDR3 spells CASSFDTRPAEAFF. The CDR3 DNA reads as TGTGCCAGCAGTTTTGACACGCGGCCCGCTGAAGCTTTCTTT.

The genes are TRBV15 and TRBJ1-4; D is undetermined. The germline V gene has CDR1 LNHNV and CDR2 YYDKDF (reference sequence). This CDR3 spans 17 amino acids. V lost 0 bases to trimming and J lost 2 bases, with 13 bases between them. Here the CDR3 reads CATSRDRGGITNEKLFF. In DNA form, the CDR3 reads TGTGCCACCAGCAGAGATCGGGGAGGGATTACTAATGAAAAACTGTTTTTT.

This chain joins TRBV7-8 and TRBJ1-1; D is undetermined. V was shortened by 1 base and J by 1 base, with 7 bases between the two germline ends. In germline, CDR1 is SGHVS, CDR2 FQNEAQ. This CDR3 is 14 amino acids long. The CDR3 protein is CASSLEPRNTEAFF. DNA of the CDR3: TGTGCCAGCAGCTTAGAGCCAAGGAACACTGAAGCTTTCTTT.

This clonotype showed up just a few times. This sequence joins TRBV2 and TRBJ2-1; D perhaps matches TRBD1 (5 bases). V was cut by 3 bases and J by 6 bases, with 12 bases left in between. There are 14 residues in the CDR3. Germline V gene data show CDR1 as SNHLY and CDR2 as FYNNEI. Here the CDR3 DNA reads TGTGCCAGCAGTGACGTGGGGCTGGGCAATGAGCAGTTCTTC. Amino acids: CASSDVGLGNEQFF.